This entry concerns a single T cell receptor (beta chain). This specimen belongs to a study of Ad26.COV2.S vaccination and SARS-CoV-2 variants. Across the whole study: Ad26.COV2.S, an intramuscular injection, was given once or twice 56 days apart.

This CDR3 is 15 amino acids long. Trimming cost V 5 bases and J 2 bases, with 14 bases left between them. Looked up from germline, CDR1 is SGHAT and CDR2 is FQNNGV. Treatment of the sample: roughly 19 received Ad26.COV2.S at low or high dose, single or two shots; roughly five received placebo; per-sample allocation not given. Sampling happened 63 days after the first vaccine or placebo injection. The vaccine antigen was prefusion-stabilized Wuhan SARS-CoV-2 spike. This table comes from immunoSEQ multiplex PCR, and its TCRdb copy is limited to in-frame clones, with some not included. The data show under 250,000 clones, roughly 89% seen once.

Here the sequenced sample was peripheral blood, taken in a trial of Ad26.COV2.S vaccine versus placebo. The chain is built from TRBV11-2 and TRBJ2-3, with D possibly being TRBD1 (5 bases). The source of this sequence is a person between 18 and 65 years old who received the Ad26.COV2.S COVID-19 vaccine or a placebo. The CDR3 bases are TGTGCCAGCAGCCCATCCCAGGGATACACAGATACGCAGTATTTT. It is translated as CASSPSQGYTDTQYF. The variable domain in full, with the rest retrieved from reference TRBV11-2 and TRBJ2-3, is EAGVAQSPRYKIIEKRQSVAFWCNPISGHATLYWYQQILGQGPKLLIQFQNNGVVDDSQLPKDRFSAERLKGVDSTLKIQPAKLEDSAVYLCASSPSQGYTDTQYFGPGTRLTVL.